In its sample, the clone carrying this T cell receptor beta chain was seen a few times. The antigen is undetermined. These data originate in a study of post-analysis software for immune sequencing data. Regarding the study as a whole: Elevated frequency relative to controls characterized several TRBV segments in patients, TRBV5-6, TRBV5-1 and TRBV20-1 among them.

The CDR3 is 12 amino acids. V was pared by 4 bases and J by 6 bases, with 13 bases between. Germline V gives CDR1 SQVTM, CDR2 ANQGSEA. cDNA libraries for TCR beta contained unique molecular identifiers. TCRdb used MiXCR to reprocess the PCR reads, holding one entry per CDR3 protein. This sample has under 900,000 distinct CDR3 sequences, with 53% found just once. The gene calls are TRBV29-1 and TRBJ2-7; D may be TRBD1 (6 bases). The sample consisted of blood. This sequence originates from a girl aged 5-17 years with multiple sclerosis. CDR3 in DNA: TGCAGCGTTGGAGGGACACCCGGCGAGCAGTACTTC. Protein sequence: CSVGGTPGEQYF.